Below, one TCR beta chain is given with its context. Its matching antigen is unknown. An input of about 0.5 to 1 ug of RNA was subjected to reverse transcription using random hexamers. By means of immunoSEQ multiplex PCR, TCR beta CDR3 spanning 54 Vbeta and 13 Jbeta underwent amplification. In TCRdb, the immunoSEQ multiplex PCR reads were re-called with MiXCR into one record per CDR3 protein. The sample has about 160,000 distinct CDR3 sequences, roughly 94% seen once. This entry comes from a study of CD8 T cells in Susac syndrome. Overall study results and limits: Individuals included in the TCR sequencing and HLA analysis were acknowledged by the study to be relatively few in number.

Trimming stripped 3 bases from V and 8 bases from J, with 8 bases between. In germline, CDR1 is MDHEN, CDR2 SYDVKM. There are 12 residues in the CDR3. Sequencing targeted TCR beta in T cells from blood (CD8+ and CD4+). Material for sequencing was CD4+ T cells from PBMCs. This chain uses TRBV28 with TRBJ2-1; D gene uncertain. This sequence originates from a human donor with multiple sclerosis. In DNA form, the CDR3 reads TGTGCCAGCAGTTTCAAGGGCGATGAGCAGTTCTTC. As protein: CASSFKGDEQFF.